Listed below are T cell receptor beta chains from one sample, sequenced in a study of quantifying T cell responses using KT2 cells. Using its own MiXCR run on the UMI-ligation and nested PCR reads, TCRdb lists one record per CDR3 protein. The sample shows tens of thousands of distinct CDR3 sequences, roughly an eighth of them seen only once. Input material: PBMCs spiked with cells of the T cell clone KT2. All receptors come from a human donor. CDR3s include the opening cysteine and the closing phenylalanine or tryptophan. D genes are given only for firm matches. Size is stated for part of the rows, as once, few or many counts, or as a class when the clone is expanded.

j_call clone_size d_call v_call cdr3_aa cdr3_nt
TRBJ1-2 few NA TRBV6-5 CASRSAGSNYGYTF TGTGCCAGCAGATCAGCCGGGTCTAACTATGGCTACACCTTC
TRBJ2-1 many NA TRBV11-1 CASSLTRAMVF TGTGCCAGCAGCTTAACCAGGGCTATGGTCTTC
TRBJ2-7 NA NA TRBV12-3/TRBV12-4 CASSLGSAEQYF TGTGCCAGCAGTTTAGGGTCGGCCGAGCAGTACTTC
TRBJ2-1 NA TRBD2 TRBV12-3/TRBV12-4 CASSGRQLALRRNEQFF TGTGCCAGCAGTGGAAGACAACTAGCGCTCCGACGGAATGAGCAGTTCTTC
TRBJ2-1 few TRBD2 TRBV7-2 CASSLGLAGEYEQFF TGTGCCAGCAGCTTAGGATTAGCGGGGGAATATGAGCAGTTCTTC
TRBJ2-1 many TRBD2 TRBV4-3 CASSQEGPDSGRLAEQFF TGCGCCAGCAGCCAAGAGGGTCCGGATAGCGGGAGGCTCGCTGAGCAGTTCTTC
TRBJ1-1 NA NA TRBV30 CAWSVPPDEAFF TGTGCCTGGAGTGTACCGCCAGATGAAGCTTTCTTT
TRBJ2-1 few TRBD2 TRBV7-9 CASSLDLFAGGPVYNEQFF TGTGCCAGCAGCTTAGATCTTTTCGCGGGAGGCCCCGTATACAATGAGCAGTTCTTC
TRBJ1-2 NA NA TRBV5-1 CASSLDGRSYGYTF TGCGCCAGCAGCTTGGATGGCAGGAGCTATGGCTACACCTTC
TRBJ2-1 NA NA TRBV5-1 CASSLQGRQRDEQFF TGCGCCAGCAGCTTGCAGGGGCGGCAGAGGGATGAGCAGTTCTTC
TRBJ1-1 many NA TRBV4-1 CASSQGLPRGVTEAFF TGCGCCAGCAGCCAAGGACTGCCGCGGGGGGTAACTGAAGCTTTCTTT